This T cell receptor beta chain originates from a study of OX40 agonist ivuxolimab in advanced cancers. Study information: The study gave patients intravenous ivuxolimab at 0.01 to 10 mg/kg every 2 weeks. The study, taken as a whole, reports: More expanded clones were found, on average, in CD8+ than in CD4+ T cells. Some of the lowest clonal expansion was seen in partial responders at 0.1-3.0 mg/kg.

Repertoires were generated with immunoSEQ multiplex PCR, while TCRdb's copy carries only in-frame clones and drops some. The repertoire includes roughly 80,000 clones, nearly 95% of them detected once, and around 6% sits in the top ten. To note about this clone: Its antigen is unknown.

The CDR3 length is 13 residues. Trimming pared 2 bases from V and 7 bases from J, leaving 9 bases between. Germline loops: CDR1 MNHEY, CDR2 SMNVEV (reference sequence). This chain uses TRBV27 with TRBJ2-1; D call uncertain. Sequenced here: CD4+ or CD8+ T cells sorted from blood, sampled in a trial of the OX40 agonist ivuxolimab. This clonotype was obtained from an adult with an advanced solid tumor such as melanoma, head and neck, liver or kidney cancer. The CDR3 DNA reads as TGTGCCAGCAGTTTAGGCTGGGGTAATGAGCAGTTCTTC. Protein: CASSLGWGNEQFF.